The 17 T cell receptor beta chains reported below all come from one sample, sequenced in a study. TCRdb recomputed calls from the RT-PCR reads with MiXCR, one row per CDR3 protein. Here the sample spans fewer than 800,000 distinct CDR3 sequences, approximately 15% being singletons. The sequencing sample was made of memory CD4+ T cells from blood. These receptors were taken from a female donor in good health, serving as a healthy control.

In this sample, this clonotype turned up a few times. The chain recombines TRBV12-3 or TRBV12-4 with TRBJ1-5, with 7 positions matching TRBD1. With V trimmed by 7 bases and J by 7 bases, 4 bases remained unmatched. The CDR3 runs to 12 residues. CDR3 amino acids: CASNRDRQPQHF. In DNA form, the CDR3 reads TGTGCCAGCAATAGGGACAGACAGCCCCAGCATTTT.

The rearrangement links TRBV10-3 to TRBJ2-1; TRBD2 matches 7 bases. The CDR3 is 19 amino acids. The ends lost 0 bases at V and 4 bases at J; junction bases unmatched: 15. Germline CDR1 is ENHRY and CDR2 is SYGVKD. This CDR3 is CAISESLGNTGGSYNEQFF. CDR3 DNA sequence: TGTGCCATCAGTGAGTCCTTGGGAAACACCGGGGGGTCGTACAATGAGCAGTTCTTC.

V gene TRBV25-1 combines with J gene TRBJ1-1; maybe TRBD1 (5 bases). The germline V gene has CDR1 MGHDK and CDR2 SYGVNS. The CDR3 loop spans 13 amino acids. Trimming pared 7 bases from V and 4 bases from J, leaving 13 bases between. The CDR3 loop is CASMEWGGTEAFF. The CDR3 DNA is TGTGCCAGCATGGAGTGGGGGGGCACTGAAGCTTTCTTT. The full variable domain, its missing parts supplied by reference TRBV25-1 and TRBJ1-1, is EADIYQTPRYLVIGTGKKITLECSQTMGHDKMYWYQQDPGMELHLIHYSYGVNSTEKGDLSSESTVSRIRTEHFPLTLESARPSHTSQYLCASMEWGGTEAFFGQGTRLTVV.

This clonotype was counted a few times. The chain combines TRBV4-2 with TRBJ2-1; 11 bases map to TRBD2. CDR3 length equals 16 residues. With 0 bases clipped from V and 3 bases from J, the junction kept 1 base outside the gene matches. In germline, CDR1 is LGHNA, CDR2 YNFKEQ. The CDR3 sequence is CASSQDTSGGYNEQFF. The DNA for the CDR3 is TGTGCCAGCAGCCAAGATACTAGCGGGGGCTACAATGAGCAGTTCTTC.

A note on this clonotype: This may arise from a read error, as a much more abundant clone is one base away. This CDR3 fails to terminate in the conserved phenylalanine or tryptophan, so it likely reflects a read error. The genes are TRBV9 and TRBJ2-7; 7 bases fit TRBD1. There are 13 residues in the CDR3. Germline assignment: CDR1 SGDLS and CDR2 YYNGEE. V was pared by 0 bases and J by 5 bases, with 2 bases of the junction left unmatched. CDR3 region: CASSVGQGNEQYY. DNA of the CDR3: TGTGCCAGCAGCGTAGGACAGGGTAACGAGCAGTACTAC.

The chain joins TRBV6-2 or TRBV6-3 to TRBJ2-7, with TRBD1 identical over 10 bases. Germline CDR1 is MNHEY and CDR2 is SVGEGT. The CDR3 runs 13 residues. V lost 6 bases and J lost 5; bases outside the gene matches: 4. The CDR3 nucleotides read TGTGCCAGCAGCGACGGACAGGGGGACGAGCAGTACTTC. Translating it yields CASSDGQGDEQYF.

This clonotype was seen more than once but under ten times. The chain has TRBV20-1 and TRBJ2-1, with 16 bases identical to TRBD2. The junction had 9 bases not matched to a gene; V was cut back by 6 bases and J by 7 bases. The CDR3 spans 16 residues. Germline CDR1 reads DFQATT; CDR2 reads SNEGSKA (reference sequence). CDR3 nucleotides: TGCAGTGCCCTGGGGACTAGCGGGAGGGCCGGGAATGAGCAGTTCTTC. This codes for CSALGTSGRAGNEQFF.

This clonotype was seen more than once but under ten times. The chain has TRBV7-2 and TRBJ2-6; D is perhaps TRBD2 (5 bases). V lost 4 bases and J 3 bases, leaving 7 bases between the germline ends. This CDR3 is 14 amino acids long. Germline V CDR1 and CDR2: SGHTA, FQGNSA. CDR3 loop: CASSWSGGANVLTF. CDR3 nucleotide sequence: TGTGCCAGCAGCTGGAGCGGTGGGGCCAACGTCCTGACTTTC.

This chain joins TRBV19 and TRBJ2-1, with 7 positions matching TRBD2. Germline CDR1 is LNHDA and CDR2 is SQIVND (reference sequence). This CDR3 contains 16 residues. Trimming took 0 bases from V and 2 from J; bases not matched to a gene: 4. DNA of the CDR3: TGTGCCAGTAGTATAGAGACTAGCAATCCCTACAATGAGCAGTTCTTC. Amino acid sequence: CASSIETSNPYNEQFF.

This clonotype has more than one count but fewer than ten. This chain joins TRBV7-8 and TRBJ1-3, with a weak D call TRBD1 (6 bases). The CDR3 extends over 16 amino acids. V dropped 5 bases and J dropped 0 bases, with 14 bases sitting between them. CDR1 SGHVS and CDR2 FQNEAQ come from the germline V gene. CDR3 protein: CASSHGQPSSGNTIYF. The CDR3 bases are TGTGCCAGCAGCCACGGACAGCCGAGCTCTGGAAACACCATATATTTT.

This clonotype was picked up a small number of times. J is TRBJ2-2 and V is TRBV9, with D hard to call. Germline-derived CDR1 and CDR2 are SGDLS and YYNGEE. The CDR3 extends over 15 amino acids. V lost 0 bases to trimming and J lost 5 bases, with 11 bases between them. The chain's CDR3 is CASSVGQDGTGELFF. CDR3 DNA sequence: TGTGCCAGCAGCGTAGGCCAGGATGGTACCGGGGAGCTGTTTTTT. Full variable domain (remainder filled in from reference TRBV9 and TRBJ2-2): DSGVTQTPKHLITATGQRVTLRCSPRSGDLSVYWYQQSLDQGLQFLIQYYNGEERAKGNILERFSAQQFPDLHSELNLSSLELGDSALYFCASSVGQDGTGELFFGEGSRLTVL.

This clonotype was picked up one time. J is TRBJ1-5 and V is TRBV12-3 or TRBV12-4, with D maybe TRBD1 (5 bases). V lost 5 bases and J 7 bases, leaving 12 bases between the germline ends. The CDR3 runs to 13 residues. The CDR3 loop is CASSKPGPQPQHF. The CDR3 DNA is TGTGCCAGCAGTAAGCCGGGGCCCCAGCCCCAGCATTTT.

Only a few counts were recorded for this clonotype. This chain connects TRBV7-2 to TRBJ1-2, with TRBD1 identical over 7 bases. V lost 2 bases and J lost 5; bases outside the gene matches: 11. This CDR3 comprises 16 residues. Germline CDR1 is SGHTA and CDR2 is FQGNSA. The CDR3 loop reads CASSLSSWDSNYGYTF. The CDR3 coding sequence is TGTGCCAGCAGCTTATCGAGTTGGGACAGCAATTATGGCTACACCTTC.

This clonotype was observed many times. The chain recombines TRBV28 with TRBJ2-7; D is possibly TRBD2 (5 bases). Trimming took 6 bases from V and 3 from J, leaving 21 bases between them. CDR3 length: 16 amino acids. Germline assignment: CDR1 MDHEN and CDR2 SYDVKM. In nucleotides, the CDR3 is TGTGCCAGCAGCGGACTCGGTGGAGGATACGACTACGAGCAGTACTTC. Amino acids: CASSGLGGGYDYEQYF.

The CDR3 region has the DNA TGTGCCAGCAGCCAAGGATGGACAGGGGAGGTCTCTCAGCCCCAGCATTTT. As protein: CASSQGWTGEVSQPQHF. The genes are TRBV3-1 and TRBJ1-5; TRBD1 matches 9 bases. Unmatched junction bases numbered 10, after V lost 1 base and J lost 6 bases. The CDR3 consists of 17 residues. CDR1 is LGHDT, CDR2 YNNKEL, per germline (reference sequence).

The V and J genes are TRBV5-1 and TRBJ1-4, with a weak D call TRBD1 (6 bases). V was shortened by 0 bases and J by 4 bases, with 10 bases between the two germline ends. The CDR3 extends over 15 amino acids. Germline assignment: CDR1 SGHRS and CDR2 YFSETQ. CDR3 nucleotide sequence: TGCGCCAGCAGCTTGGAGGACAGAGATAATGAAAAACTGTTTTTT. Translation: CASSLEDRDNEKLFF. Full variable domain (remainder filled in from reference TRBV5-1 and TRBJ1-4): KAGVTQTPRYLIKTRGQQVTLSCSPISGHRSVSWYQQTPGQGLQFLFEYFSETQRNKGNFPGRFSGRQFSNSRSEMNVSTLELGDSALYLCASSLEDRDNEKLFFGSGTQLSVL.

This clonotype was found a few times. V gene TRBV28 combines with J gene TRBJ2-2; TRBD2 agrees at 7 bases. V lost 4 bases and J lost 3; bases outside the gene matches: 14. Germline V gene sequence: CDR1 MDHEN, CDR2 SYDVKM. The CDR3 is 18 amino acids. Here the CDR3 reads CASSSSPSLARDTGELFF. The DNA of the CDR3 is TGTGCCAGCAGTTCCTCACCCTCACTAGCGCGAGACACCGGGGAGCTGTTTTTT.